The 2 T cell receptor beta chains in this list originate from one sample, sequenced in a study of T-cell reconstitution after alpha-beta-depleted transplantation in children. During its preparation, the TCRbeta library received unique molecular identifiers. TCRdb redid the calling of the PCR reads with MiXCR, one entry per CDR3 protein. The sample shows 440,000 or so distinct CDR3 sequences, approximately 41% of them seen only once. The specimen comprised PBMCs, sampled before TCRalphabeta/CD19-depleted stem cell transplant. The receptors come from a girl aged 2 to 9 with aplastic anemia, due to receive a stem cell transplant.

At least ten counts were recorded for this clonotype. The chain carries TRBV20-1 and TRBJ2-3; D is undetermined. This CDR3 has 14 amino acids. The V gene's germline CDR1 is DFQATT and CDR2 SNEGSKA (reference sequence). The V end was cut by 0 bases, the J end by 3 bases, with 10 bases between. CDR3 DNA sequence: TGCAGTGCTAGAGATTCATTGGAGACAGATACGCAGTATTTT. Its protein is CSARDSLETDTQYF.

The chain is built from TRBV4-1 and TRBJ1-5; 7 positions agree with TRBD1. In germline, CDR1 is MGHRA, CDR2 YSYEKL. This CDR3 is 18 amino acids long. V lost 4 bases, J lost 0 bases, and 12 bases stayed unmatched. The CDR3 region has the DNA TGCGCCAGCAGCCGGACAGGCAAGGGGCCTTATAGCAATCAGCCCCAGCATTTT. Its translation is CASSRTGKGPYSNQPQHF.